This T cell receptor beta chain appears in the sequencing data of a study of CD8+ T cells in alopecia areata. Turning to the study itself: Disease severity was quantified as SALT score of affected scalp area.

Findings and limits, study-wide: Among the cells sequenced in scalp samples are also the resident alphabeta T cells of normal skin.

The treatment was: oral pan-JAK inhibitor, 5-10 mg twice daily. From alopecia areata patients, lesional scalp punch biopsies and peripheral blood were collected. RNA, once extracted, was reverse transcribed into cDNA for use as the sequencing template. Profiled with immunoSEQ multiplex PCR; TCRdb holds only in-frame clones, not every one. This sample has some 180,000 clones, with about 55% found just once. V lost 0 bases to trimming and J lost 8 bases, with 11 bases between them. The CDR3 totals 13 residues. Per germline, CDR1 GTSNPN and CDR2 SVGIG (reference sequence). Comments on this clone: Its specificity is not known.

The chain couples TRBV30 to TRBJ2-1, with unresolved D. The sequence came from a human donor with alopecia areata. Sequences were derived from CD8+ T cells sorted from blood, sampled at week 24, from a patient treated with tofacitinib. Here the CDR3 reads CAWSVGGSYEQFF. The CDR3 DNA sequence: TGTGCCTGGAGTGTAGGTGGGTCCTATGAGCAGTTCTTC.